These T cell receptor beta chains were read from a single sample in a study of T-cell memory formation after mild COVID-19. TCRdb re-analysed the 5' RACE reads in MiXCR, keeping a single row per CDR3 protein. The data contain almost 550,000 distinct CDR3 sequences, about 20% of them singletons. The specimen was PBMCs or a T cell subset sorted from them (not recorded which). The receptors originated from an adult woman who had mild COVID-19 (a few samples of this study predate the infection). Cell type and time point are not known. The CDR3 runs from the conserved cysteine through the conserved F or W. D genes are given only for firm matches. Clone size is not always given. Where it is, it says once, few, many or a class for expanded clones.

V: TRBV15
J: TRBJ2-3
D: -
size: few
CDR3: CATSWGQGNTDTQYF
DNA: TGTGCCACCAGCTGGGGGCAGGGGAACACAGATACGCAGTATTTT

V: TRBV7-2
J: TRBJ2-7
D: -
size: few
CDR3: CASSAGLRSYEQYF
DNA: TGTGCCAGCAGCGCGGGACTCCGCTCCTACGAGCAGTACTTC

V: TRBV7-3
J: TRBJ2-5
D: TRBD1
size: many
CDR3: CASSPTGTGETQYF
DNA: TGTGCCAGCAGCCCAACCGGGACAGGGGAGACCCAGTACTTC

V: TRBV9
J: TRBJ2-3
D: -
size: -
CDR3: CASSVSGRGASTDTQYF
DNA: TGTGCCAGCAGCGTCTCTGGGCGGGGAGCCAGCACAGATACGCAGTATTTT

V: TRBV18
J: TRBJ1-2
D: TRBD1
size: -
CDR3: CASSPYSRQGSGNYGYTF
DNA: TGTGCCAGCTCACCATATTCCCGACAGGGTTCAGGCAACTATGGCTACACCTTC

V: TRBV5-1
J: TRBJ1-4
D: -
size: few
CDR3: CASSERQANEKLFF
DNA: TGCGCCAGCAGCGAGCGACAGGCTAATGAAAAACTGTTTTTT

V: TRBV7-2
J: TRBJ2-3
D: TRBD2
size: few
CDR3: CASSLGLAGAFTDTQYF
DNA: TGTGCCAGCAGCTTAGGACTAGCGGGGGCCTTCACAGATACGCAGTATTTT

V: TRBV9
J: TRBJ2-7
D: -
size: -
CDR3: CASSASFRSWVYEQYF
DNA: TGTGCCAGCAGCGCAAGTTTTCGTAGCTGGGTATACGAGCAGTACTTC

V: TRBV4-1
J: TRBJ2-3
D: -
size: few
CDR3: CASSQVGVSTDTQYF
DNA: TGCGCCAGCAGCCAAGTCGGGGTCAGCACAGATACGCAGTATTTT

V: TRBV7-9
J: TRBJ2-1
D: -
size: -
CDR3: CASNLGGAWDNEQFF
DNA: TGTGCCAGCAACTTAGGGGGGGCCTGGGACAATGAGCAGTTCTTC

V: TRBV9
J: TRBJ2-5
D: TRBD2
size: few
CDR3: CASSVRAGGSGGQYF
DNA: TGTGCCAGCAGCGTTCGAGCGGGGGGCTCGGGTGGCCAGTACTTC

V: TRBV10-3
J: TRBJ2-3
D: -
size: few
CDR3: CAIGEGEDTQYF
DNA: TGTGCCATCGGTGAGGGTGAAGATACGCAGTATTTT

V: TRBV4-1
J: TRBJ1-4
D: -
size: -
CDR3: CASSQDNFEKLFF
DNA: TGCGCCAGCAGCCAAGATAATTTTGAAAAACTGTTTTTT

V: TRBV5-1
J: TRBJ2-1
D: -
size: -
CDR3: CASSPDPGSSYNEQFF
DNA: TGCGCCAGCAGCCCAGACCCAGGGAGCTCCTACAATGAGCAGTTCTTC

V: TRBV20-1
J: TRBJ1-1
D: -
size: -
CDR3: CSAVAFSGGAFF
DNA: TGCAGTGCTGTCGCCTTTTCCGGGGGAGCTTTCTTT

V: TRBV7-9
J: TRBJ2-1
D: -
size: many
CDR3: CASSPGARNEQFF
DNA: TGTGCCAGCAGCCCAGGGGCCCGCAATGAGCAGTTCTTC

V: TRBV12-3/TRBV12-4
J: TRBJ1-1
D: -
size: -
CDR3: CASSAGGIEAFF
DNA: TGTGCCAGCAGTGCCGGGGGGATTGAAGCTTTCTTT

V: TRBV30
J: TRBJ1-3
D: -
size: few
CDR3: CALSRESGNTIYF
DNA: TGTGCCTTGAGCAGGGAATCTGGAAACACCATATATTTT

V: TRBV7-9
J: TRBJ1-1
D: -
size: few
CDR3: CASSFPVSTEAFF
DNA: TGTGCCAGCAGCTTTCCGGTTAGCACTGAAGCTTTCTTT

V: TRBV12-3/TRBV12-4
J: TRBJ2-7
D: -
size: few
CDR3: CASSFTGGPLYEQYF
DNA: TGTGCCAGCAGTTTTACGGGGGGCCCCCTATACGAGCAGTACTTC

V: TRBV12-3/TRBV12-4
J: TRBJ1-5
D: -
size: few
CDR3: CASSFGGSRGGQPQHF
DNA: TGTGCCAGCAGTTTCGGTGGAAGCCGGGGAGGACAGCCCCAGCATTTT

V: TRBV5-1
J: TRBJ2-1
D: TRBD2
size: few
CDR3: CASSLVGSAGGNEQFF
DNA: TGCGCCAGCAGCTTGGTCGGTTCCGCGGGAGGGAATGAGCAGTTCTTC